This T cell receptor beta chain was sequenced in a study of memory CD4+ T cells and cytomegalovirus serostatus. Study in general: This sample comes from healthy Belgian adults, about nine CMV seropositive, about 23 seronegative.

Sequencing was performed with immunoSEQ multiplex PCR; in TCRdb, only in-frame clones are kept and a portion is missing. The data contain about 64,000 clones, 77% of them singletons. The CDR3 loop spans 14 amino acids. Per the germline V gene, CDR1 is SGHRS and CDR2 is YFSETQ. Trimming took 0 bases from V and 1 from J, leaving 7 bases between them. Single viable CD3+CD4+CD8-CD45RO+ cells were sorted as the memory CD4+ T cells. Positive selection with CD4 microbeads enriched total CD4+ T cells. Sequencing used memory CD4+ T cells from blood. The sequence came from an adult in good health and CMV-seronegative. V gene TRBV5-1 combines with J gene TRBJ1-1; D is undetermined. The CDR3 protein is CASSLAPANTEAFF. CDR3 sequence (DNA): TGCGCCAGCAGCTTGGCACCGGCGAACACTGAAGCTTTCTTT.